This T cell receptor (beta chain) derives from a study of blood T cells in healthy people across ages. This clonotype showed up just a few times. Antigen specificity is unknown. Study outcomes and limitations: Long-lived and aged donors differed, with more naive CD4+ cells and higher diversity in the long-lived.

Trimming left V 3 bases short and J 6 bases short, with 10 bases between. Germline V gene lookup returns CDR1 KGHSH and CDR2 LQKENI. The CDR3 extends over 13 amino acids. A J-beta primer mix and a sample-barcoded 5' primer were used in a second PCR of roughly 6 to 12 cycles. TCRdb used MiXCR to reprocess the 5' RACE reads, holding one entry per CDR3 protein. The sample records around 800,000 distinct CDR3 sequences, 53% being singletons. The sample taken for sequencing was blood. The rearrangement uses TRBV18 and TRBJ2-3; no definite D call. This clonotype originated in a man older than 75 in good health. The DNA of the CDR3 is TGTGCCAGCTCACCTGATTCGTGGGATACGCAGTATTTT. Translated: CASSPDSWDTQYF.